What follows is one TCR beta chain and its context. Its antigen is not identified. The data stem from a study of a mutant IDH1 vaccine in newly diagnosed glioma. There are 16 residues in the CDR3. The V gene's germline CDR1 is SGHKS and CDR2 YYEKEE (reference sequence). With 5 bases clipped from V and 3 bases from J, the junction kept 11 bases outside the gene matches. Time point described: week 23, last vaccination. One vaccine dose held 300 ug of mutant IDH1 20-mer peptide and came with topical imiquimod. The repertoire was sequenced with immunoSEQ multiplex PCR; TCRdb's copy has only in-frame clones and lacks some. The profile covers over 50,000 clones, with around 82% appearing a single time and 13% taken by the ten largest.

The chain joins TRBV5-5 to TRBJ1-5, with 7 nucleotides matching TRBD1. The receptor comes from a man between 18 and 29 years old with glioma. The sample consisted of PBMCs, taken from a glioma patient whose treatment included an IDH1 peptide vaccine. The CDR3 reads CASRFQPGQLNQPQHF. CDR3 sequence (DNA): TGTGCCAGCAGATTTCAACCGGGACAGCTCAATCAGCCCCAGCATTTT.